This T cell receptor (beta chain) was captured by sequencing in a study of CD8+CD57+ T cells in acquired aplastic anemia (dated by TCRdb to 2017 to 2018). At the level of the whole study: Extracted DNA from sorted CD4+ and CD8+ cells averaged approximately 3 ug, ranging from roughly 0.17 to 27.4 ug. For healthy donor samples, the average read count was about 10.8 million for CD4+ cells and 11 million to 13 million for CD8+ cells. What the research found in general, with its limitations: CD8+ Simpson's diversity did not differ significantly between patients and healthy controls (P=0.060). Roughly 29 CD8+ CDR3 sequences were shared between patients and controls but appeared highly expressed in patients and within their immunodominant clones.

V loses 0 bases, J loses 1 base, and the germline ends lie 8 bases apart. In the germline V gene, CDR1 corresponds to SGDLS and CDR2 to YYNGEE. Including the terminal cysteine and phenylalanine, the CDR3 comprises 14 residues. Solely the CDR3 DNA is kept, with 42 bases framed from the first base. Concerning this clonotype: What this receptor recognizes is not known. Base qualities are not recorded, but no much larger clone differs from it by a single base.

Genomic DNA served as template for TCR beta VDJ combination and CDR3 sequence profiling. An Illumina HiSeq 2000 was the platform used for TCR repertoire sequencing. Under the source paper's analysis protocol: TRBV/TRBJ rearrangement plots, CDR3 size and DJ length profiles, and Simpson's diversity index were used to assess repertoires. Whichever DNA sequence was most abundant in the deep sequencing data was defined as the immunodominant clone. CDR3 amino acid sequences were screened for sharing across subjects and were compared with published repertoires and the VDJdb database. TCRdb reran the public reads through fastp at Q25 and MiXCR, keeping productive beta chains. A single entry per CDR3 protein holds the most common genes and DNA from its merged rows. The V and J calls, along with clone size, are taken from TCRdb and not from the paper's own processing. The table for this sample lists hundreds of thousands of distinct CDR3 sequences; roughly 68% of them were counted only once. Of the sample, under 4.5% is held by the ten largest clones.

The study deep-sequenced TCR repertoires of sorted CD4+ and CD8+ blood T cells from severe aplastic anemia patients and healthy subjects. Ficoll-Paque density gradient centrifugation was used to isolate peripheral blood mononuclear cells. Before DNA extraction, CD4+ and CD8+ T cells were sorted by FACS or by magnetic beads. Source material: sorted CD4+, CD8+, or CD8+CD57+ T cells (not recorded which) from PBMCs. The sequence is built from TRBV9 and TRBJ2-7; no D gene call is confident. This receptor was obtained from a human donor in good health, serving as a control. CDR3 region: CASSVEPRSYEQYF. In nucleotide form, the sequence is TGTGCCAGCAGCGTAGAACCCCGTTCCTACGAGCAGTACTTC.